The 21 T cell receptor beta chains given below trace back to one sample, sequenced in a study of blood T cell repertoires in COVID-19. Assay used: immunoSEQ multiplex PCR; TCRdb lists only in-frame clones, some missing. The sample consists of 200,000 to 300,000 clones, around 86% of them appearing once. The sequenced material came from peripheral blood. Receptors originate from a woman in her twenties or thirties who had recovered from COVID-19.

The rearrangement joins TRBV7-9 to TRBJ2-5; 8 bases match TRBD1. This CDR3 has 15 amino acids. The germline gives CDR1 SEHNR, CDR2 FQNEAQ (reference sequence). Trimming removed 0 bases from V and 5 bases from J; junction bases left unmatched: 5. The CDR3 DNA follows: TGTGCCAGCAGCTTAGCGGACAGGGCTTGGGAGACCCAGTACTTC. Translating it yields CASSLADRAWETQYF.

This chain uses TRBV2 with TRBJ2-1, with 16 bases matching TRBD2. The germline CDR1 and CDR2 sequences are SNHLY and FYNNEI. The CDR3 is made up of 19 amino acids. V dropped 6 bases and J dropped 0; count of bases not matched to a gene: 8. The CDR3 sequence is CASRILGLAGGSSYNEQFF. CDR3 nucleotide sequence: TGTGCCAGCAGAATTTTGGGACTAGCGGGGGGGAGCTCCTACAATGAGCAGTTCTTC. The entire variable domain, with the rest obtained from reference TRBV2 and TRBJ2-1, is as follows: EPEVTQTPSHQVTQMGQEVILRCVPISNHLYFYWYRQILGQKVEFLVSFYNNEISEKSEIFDDQFSVERPDGSNFTLKIRSTKLEDSAMYFCASRILGLAGGSSYNEQFFGPGTRLTVL.

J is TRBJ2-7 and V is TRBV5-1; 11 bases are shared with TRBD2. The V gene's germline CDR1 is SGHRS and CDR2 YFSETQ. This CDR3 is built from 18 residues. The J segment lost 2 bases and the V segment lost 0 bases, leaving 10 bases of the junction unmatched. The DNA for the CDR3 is TGCGCCAGCAGCTTGGTCTCATTTGGGACTAGCGGAACCTACGAGCAGTACTTC. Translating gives CASSLVSFGTSGTYEQYF.

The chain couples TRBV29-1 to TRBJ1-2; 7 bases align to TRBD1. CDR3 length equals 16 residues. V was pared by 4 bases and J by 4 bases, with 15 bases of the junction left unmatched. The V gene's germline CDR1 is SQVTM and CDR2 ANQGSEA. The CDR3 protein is CSVANPVSGGTYGYTF. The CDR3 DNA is TGCAGCGTTGCAAATCCCGTGTCAGGGGGTACCTATGGCTACACCTTC.

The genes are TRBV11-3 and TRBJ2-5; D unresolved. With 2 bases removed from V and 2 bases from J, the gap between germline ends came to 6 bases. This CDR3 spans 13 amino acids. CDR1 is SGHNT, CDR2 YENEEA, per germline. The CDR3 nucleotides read TGTGCCAGCAGCTTACAGAATCAAGAGACCCAGTACTTC. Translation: CASSLQNQETQYF.

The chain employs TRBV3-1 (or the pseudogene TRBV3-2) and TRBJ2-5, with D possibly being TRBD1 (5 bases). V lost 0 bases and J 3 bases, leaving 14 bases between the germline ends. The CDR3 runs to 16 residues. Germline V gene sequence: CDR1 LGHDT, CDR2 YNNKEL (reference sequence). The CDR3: CASSQDQGAEKETQYF. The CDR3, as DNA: TGTGCCAGCAGCCAAGATCAGGGCGCGGAAAAAGAGACCCAGTACTTC.

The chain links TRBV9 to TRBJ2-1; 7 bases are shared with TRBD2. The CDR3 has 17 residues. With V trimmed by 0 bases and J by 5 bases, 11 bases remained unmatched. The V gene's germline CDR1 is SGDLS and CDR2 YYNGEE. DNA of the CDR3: TGTGCCAGCAGCGTAGACCCCCCCGGGGGGTTGAACAATGAGCAGTTCTTC. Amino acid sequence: CASSVDPPGGLNNEQFF.

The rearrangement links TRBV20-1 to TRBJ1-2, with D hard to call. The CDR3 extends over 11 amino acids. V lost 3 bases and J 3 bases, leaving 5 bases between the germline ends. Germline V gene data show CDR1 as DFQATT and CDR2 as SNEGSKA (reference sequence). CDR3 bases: TGCAGTGCTAGTTCTGACTATGGCTACACCTTC. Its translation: CSASSDYGYTF.

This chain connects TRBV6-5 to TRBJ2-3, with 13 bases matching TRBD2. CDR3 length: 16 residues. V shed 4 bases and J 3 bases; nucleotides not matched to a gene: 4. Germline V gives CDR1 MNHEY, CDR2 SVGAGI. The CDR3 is CASSWTSGGVTDTQYF. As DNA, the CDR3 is TGTGCCAGCAGTTGGACTAGCGGGGGAGTTACAGATACGCAGTATTTT.

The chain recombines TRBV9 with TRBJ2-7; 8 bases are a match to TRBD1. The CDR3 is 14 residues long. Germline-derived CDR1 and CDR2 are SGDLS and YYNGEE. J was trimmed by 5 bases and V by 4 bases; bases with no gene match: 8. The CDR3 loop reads CASSPWDRSDEQYF. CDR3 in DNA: TGTGCCAGCAGCCCCTGGGACAGGAGCGACGAGCAGTACTTC.

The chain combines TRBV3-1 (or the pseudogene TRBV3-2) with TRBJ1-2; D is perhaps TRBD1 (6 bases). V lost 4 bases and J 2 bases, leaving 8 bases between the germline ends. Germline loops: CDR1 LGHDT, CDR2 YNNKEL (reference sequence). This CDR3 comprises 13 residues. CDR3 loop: CASSLGQNYGYTF. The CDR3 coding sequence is TGTGCCAGCAGCCTTGGACAGAACTATGGCTACACCTTC.

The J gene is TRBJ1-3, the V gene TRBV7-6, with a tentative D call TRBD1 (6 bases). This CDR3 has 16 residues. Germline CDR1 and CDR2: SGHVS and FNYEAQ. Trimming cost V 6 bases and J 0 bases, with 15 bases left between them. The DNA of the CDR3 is TGTGCCAGCAGTGAGTGGGACACCCGCTCTGGAAACACCATATATTTT. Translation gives CASSEWDTRSGNTIYF.

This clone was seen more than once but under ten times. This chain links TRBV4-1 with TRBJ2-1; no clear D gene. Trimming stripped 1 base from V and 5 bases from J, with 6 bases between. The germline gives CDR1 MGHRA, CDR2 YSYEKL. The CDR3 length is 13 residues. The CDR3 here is CASSQGANNEQFF. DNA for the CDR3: TGCGCCAGCAGCCAAGGGGCAAACAATGAGCAGTTCTTC.

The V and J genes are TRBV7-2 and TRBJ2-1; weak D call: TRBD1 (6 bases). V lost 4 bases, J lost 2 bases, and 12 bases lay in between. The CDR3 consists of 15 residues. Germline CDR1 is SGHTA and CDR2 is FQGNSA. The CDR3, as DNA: TGTGCCAGCAGCTCCCTAGGACAGACCTACAATGAGCAGTTCTTC. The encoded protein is CASSSLGQTYNEQFF.

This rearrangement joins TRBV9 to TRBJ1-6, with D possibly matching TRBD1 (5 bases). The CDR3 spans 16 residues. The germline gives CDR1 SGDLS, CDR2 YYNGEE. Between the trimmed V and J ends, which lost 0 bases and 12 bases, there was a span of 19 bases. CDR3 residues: CASSVAPGLIQGPLHF. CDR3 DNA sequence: TGTGCCAGCAGCGTAGCGCCGGGACTAATTCAGGGACCCCTCCACTTT. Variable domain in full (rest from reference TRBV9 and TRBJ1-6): DSGVTQTPKHLITATGQRVTLRCSPRSGDLSVYWYQQSLDQGLQFLIQYYNGEERAKGNILERFSAQQFPDLHSELNLSSLELGDSALYFCASSVAPGLIQGPLHFGNGTRLTVT.

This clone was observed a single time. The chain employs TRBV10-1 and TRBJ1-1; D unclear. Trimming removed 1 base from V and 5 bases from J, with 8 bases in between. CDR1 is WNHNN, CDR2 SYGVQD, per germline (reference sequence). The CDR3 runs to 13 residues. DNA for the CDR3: TGCGCCAGCAGTGAGTATGGGGAGACTGAAGCTTTCTTT. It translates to CASSEYGETEAFF.

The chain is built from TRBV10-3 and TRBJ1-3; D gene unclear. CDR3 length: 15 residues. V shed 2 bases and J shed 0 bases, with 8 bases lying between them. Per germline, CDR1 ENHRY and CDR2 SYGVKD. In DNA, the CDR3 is TGTGCCATCAGTGAGGGGTGGAGCTCTGGAAACACCATATATTTT. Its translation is CAISEGWSSGNTIYF.

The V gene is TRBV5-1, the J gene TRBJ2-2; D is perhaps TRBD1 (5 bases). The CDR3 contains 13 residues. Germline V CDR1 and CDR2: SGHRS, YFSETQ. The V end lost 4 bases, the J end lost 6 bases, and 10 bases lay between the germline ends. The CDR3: CASSQGGSGELFF. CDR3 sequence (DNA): TGCGCCAGCAGCCAGGGTGGGTCCGGGGAGCTGTTTTTT.

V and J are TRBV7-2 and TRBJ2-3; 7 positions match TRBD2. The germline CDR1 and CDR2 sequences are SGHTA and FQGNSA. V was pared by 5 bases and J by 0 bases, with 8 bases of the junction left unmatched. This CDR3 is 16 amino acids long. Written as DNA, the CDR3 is TGTGCCAGCAGCGCTGCCGGGGGGTTTAGCACAGATACGCAGTATTTT. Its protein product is CASSAAGGFSTDTQYF.

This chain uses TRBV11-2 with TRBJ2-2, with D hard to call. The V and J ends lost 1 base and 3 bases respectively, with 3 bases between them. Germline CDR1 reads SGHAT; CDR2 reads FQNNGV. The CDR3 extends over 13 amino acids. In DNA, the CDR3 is TGTGCCAGCAGCTTAGTCGACACCGGGGAGCTGTTTTTT. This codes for CASSLVDTGELFF.

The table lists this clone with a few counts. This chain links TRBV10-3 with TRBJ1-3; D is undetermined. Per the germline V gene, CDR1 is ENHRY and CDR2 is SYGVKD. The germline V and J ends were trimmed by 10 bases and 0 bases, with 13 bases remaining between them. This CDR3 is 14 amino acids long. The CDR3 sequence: CATRQSSSGNTIYF. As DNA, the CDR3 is TGTGCCACGAGGCAGTCAAGCTCTGGAAACACCATATATTTT.